A single sample is the source of the 9 T cell receptor beta chains below, sequenced in a study of shared clonotypes between healthy human individuals. Some clones are missing from TCRdb's copy, which holds only in-frame ones; the method was immunoSEQ multiplex PCR. The profile shows over 1.5 million clones, roughly 98% of them singletons. The sequenced material came from naive CD4+ T cells sorted from blood. Stated subset: CD45RA+ positively selected. The receptors derive from a man aged 30 to 39 in good health.

The chain combines TRBV5-1 with TRBJ2-1; 7 positions match TRBD1. V lost 2 bases and J lost 9; bases outside the gene matches: 5. Germline V gene lookup returns CDR1 SGHRS and CDR2 YFSETQ. The CDR3 is made up of 13 amino acids. In nucleotides, the CDR3 is TGCGCCAGCAGCTTCGACAGGGTTGGTGAGCAGTTCTTC. This translates into CASSFDRVGEQFF.

This chain connects TRBV27 to TRBJ2-2; D possibly uses TRBD1 or TRBD2 (6 bases each). Germline CDR1 reads MNHEY; CDR2 reads SMNVEV (reference sequence). V was trimmed by 1 base and J by 6 bases, leaving 12 bases between them. The CDR3 totals 15 residues. CDR3 nucleotide sequence: TGTGCCAGCAGTTTATTATCGAGGGGGGCCGGGGAGCTGTTTTTT. Its protein is CASSLLSRGAGELFF.

The CDR3 here is CASSTALAGGTDTQYF. Written as DNA, the CDR3 is TGTGCCAGCAGCACCGCGCTAGCGGGAGGCACAGATACGCAGTATTTT. The gene calls are TRBV7-9 and TRBJ2-3; TRBD2 agrees at 10 bases. This CDR3 region has 16 residues. J lost 1 base, V lost 5 bases, and 6 bases had no gene match. Germline V CDR1 and CDR2: SEHNR, FQNEAQ (reference sequence). Together with reference TRBV7-9 and TRBJ2-3, the CDR3 gives the full variable domain: DTGVSQNPRHKITKRGQNVTFRCDPISEHNRLYWYRQTLGQGPEFLTYFQNEAQLEKSRLLSDRFSAERPKGSFSTLEIQRTEQGDSAMYLCASSTALAGGTDTQYFGPGTRLTVL.

The CDR3 reads CASRPLAGAGELFF. The CDR3 nucleotides are TGTGCCAGCAGGCCACTAGCGGGTGCCGGGGAGCTGTTTTTT. The V gene is TRBV7-8, the J gene TRBJ2-2, with 9 bases that match TRBD2. The CDR3 loop spans 14 amino acids. J gave up 6 bases and V 6 bases, and 5 bases lay outside the gene matches. Germline V gene data show CDR1 as SGHVS and CDR2 as FQNEAQ.

The chain joins TRBV7-3 to TRBJ2-3, with D maybe TRBD2 (6 bases). Germline V gene lookup returns CDR1 SGHTA and CDR2 FQGTGA. CDR3 length: 17 residues. V was clipped by 2 bases and J by 1 base, with 16 bases between them. CDR3 DNA: TGTGCCAGCAGCTTAGGACGGGACTCGGGAGGCACAGATACGCAGTATTTT. Amino acids: CASSLGRDSGGTDTQYF.

The chain joins TRBV6-1 to TRBJ1-5, with unresolved D. The V gene's germline CDR1 is MNHNS and CDR2 SASEGT. The CDR3 loop spans 13 amino acids. V was clipped by 1 base and J by 5 bases, with 6 bases between them. CDR3 protein: CASSEVRDQPQHF. The CDR3 region has the DNA TGTGCCAGCAGTGAAGTCAGAGATCAGCCCCAGCATTTT.

V gene TRBV25-1 combines with J gene TRBJ2-3; D remains ambiguous. The CDR3 contains 14 residues. The V end lost 6 bases, the J end lost 0 bases, and 10 bases lay between the germline ends. CDR1 and CDR2 from the germline V gene are MGHDK and SYGVNS. CDR3 nucleotide sequence: TGTGCCAGCAGCCCCCTTACTAGCACAGATACGCAGTATTTT. It translates to CASSPLTSTDTQYF.

The rearrangement joins TRBV28 to TRBJ1-3, with 7 positions matching TRBD1. From germline, CDR1 is MDHEN and CDR2 SYDVKM. The CDR3 consists of 16 residues. The V and J ends lost 3 bases and 9 bases, in that order; junction bases with no gene match: 14. CDR3 loop: CASSLIEGGSRSTIYF. CDR3 nucleotide sequence: TGTGCCAGCAGTTTGATCGAAGGGGGCTCCAGGAGCACCATATATTTT. The full variable domain, completed using reference TRBV28 and TRBJ1-3, is DVKVTQSSRYLVKRTGEKVFLECVQDMDHENMFWYRQDPGLGLRLIYFSYDVKMKEKGDIPEGYSVSREKKERFSLILESASTNQTSMYLCASSLIEGGSRSTIYFGEGSWLTVV.

The CDR3 DNA follows: TGTGCCAGCAGGAGCGGGGGACTGGGGATCAATGAGCAGTTCTTC. This translates into CASRSGGLGINEQFF. The V and J genes are TRBV6-6 and TRBJ2-1; 8 positions agree with TRBD2. CDR1 is MNHNY, CDR2 SVGAGI, per germline (reference sequence). V shed 6 bases and J 6 bases; nucleotides not matched to a gene: 10. The CDR3 has 15 amino acids.